What follows is one T cell receptor (beta chain) and its context. Its antigen is undetermined. The trim removed 3 bases at V and 0 bases at J, leaving 11 bases unmatched. The CDR3 totals 18 residues. The V gene's germline CDR1 is LNHNV and CDR2 YYDKDF (reference sequence). The data are from a study of cytomegalovirus exposure and HLA in healthy donors. Whole-study context: Across a few hundred genotyped donors, around 80% landed in the Caucasian-associated ancestry cluster. Study conclusions and caveats: A previous analysis found most TCR beta V segments productive roughly 87% or roughly 30% of the time. Researchers counted around 170 TCR beta chains as cytomegalovirus-associated.

Researchers ran the PCR with 60 Vbeta and 13 Jbeta primers. The data were produced by immunoSEQ multiplex PCR, yet TCRdb's version contains in-frame clones alone and is incomplete. The sample contains 150,000 to 200,000 clones, approximately 80% of which appear only once. The clonotype originates from a woman aged 35 to 49 in good health and CMV-seronegative. Sequencing used PBMCs. The chain uses TRBV15 and TRBJ2-1, with 7 bases matching TRBD1. CDR3 nucleotides: TGTGCCACCAGCAGCCCCCGAGGACAGGCCGTCTCCTACAATGAGCAGTTCTTC. This codes for CATSSPRGQAVSYNEQFF.